These 23 T cell receptor beta chains originate from one sample sequenced in a study of PD-1 blockade in classical Hodgkin lymphoma. TCRdb's copy holds only in-frame clones and misses some; the assay was immunoSEQ multiplex PCR. Of 20,000 to 25,000 clones in the sample, 65% to 90% are singletons; the top ten hold roughly a fifth. Autologous stem cell transplantation was followed by relapse in every patient, and brentuximab vedotin exposure varied. Sample: peripheral blood mononuclear cells (PBMCs), taken before the second cycle of nivolumab. Receptor source: a human donor with classical Hodgkin lymphoma.

The rearrangement links TRBV7-9 to TRBJ1-1; no clear D. V lost 4 bases and J 4 bases, leaving 16 bases between the germline ends. This CDR3 is 15 amino acids long. The germline V gene has CDR1 SEHNR and CDR2 FQNEAQ (reference sequence). CDR3 protein: CASSSPEPGVTEAFF. The CDR3 coding sequence is TGTGCCAGCAGCTCACCCGAGCCGGGAGTCACTGAAGCTTTCTTT.

This clone was recorded a few times. The V gene is TRBV7-2, the J gene TRBJ1-5; D is ambiguous. Germline V gene lookup returns CDR1 SGHTA and CDR2 FQGNSA. V was pared by 5 bases and J by 4 bases, with 6 bases between. This CDR3 spans 12 amino acids. The CDR3 protein is CASSRPNQPQHF. The CDR3 DNA follows: TGTGCCAGCAGCCGACCAAATCAGCCCCAGCATTTT.

The V gene is TRBV28, the J gene TRBJ2-5; weak D call: TRBD2 (6 bases). In germline, CDR1 is MDHEN, CDR2 SYDVKM. The CDR3 spans 14 residues. The V end lost 7 bases, the J end lost 5 bases, and 17 bases lay between the germline ends. The CDR3 coding sequence is TGTGCCAGCAATAAAAGCGGCGGAGGGGAGACCCAGTACTTC. It yields the protein CASNKSGGGETQYF.

The V call is TRBV6-1, the J call TRBJ1-4, with unresolved D. Germline assignment: CDR1 MNHNS and CDR2 SASEGT. The CDR3 has 15 residues. V shed 5 bases and J shed 7 bases, with 17 bases lying between them. CDR3 sequence reads: CASSLGGGYGEKLFF. The CDR3 coding sequence is TGTGCCAGCAGTTTAGGAGGCGGCTATGGTGAAAAACTGTTTTTT.

The V gene is TRBV2, the J gene TRBJ1-6; D unresolved. The CDR3 has 13 amino acids. With 8 bases removed from V and 6 bases from J, the gap between germline ends came to 11 bases. Germline CDR1 SNHLY, CDR2 FYNNEI. CDR3 sequence reads: CASGTDRNSPLHF. As DNA, the CDR3 is TGTGCCAGCGGTACCGATCGTAATTCACCCCTCCACTTT. Supplemented by reference TRBV2 and TRBJ1-6, the full variable domain reads EPEVTQTPSHQVTQMGQEVILRCVPISNHLYFYWYRQILGQKVEFLVSFYNNEISEKSEIFDDQFSVERPDGSNFTLKIRSTKLEDSAMYFCASGTDRNSPLHFGNGTRLTVT.

This sequence joins TRBV4-1 and TRBJ2-1; tentative D call: TRBD1 (5 bases). V lost 0 bases to trimming and J lost 8 bases, with 14 bases between them. CDR1 and CDR2 from the germline V gene are MGHRA and YSYEKL. There are 15 residues in the CDR3. The CDR3: CASSQESARVDEQFF. CDR3 nucleotides: TGCGCCAGCAGCCAAGAATCGGCCAGGGTCGATGAGCAGTTCTTC.

This clone was detected only once. The chain recombines TRBV9 with TRBJ2-5; weak D call: TRBD1 (5 bases). The germline CDR1 and CDR2 sequences are SGDLS and YYNGEE. The CDR3 extends over 13 amino acids. V lost 3 bases and J lost 5, with 11 bases in between. The CDR3 DNA is TGTGCCAGCAGCGCCTCAGGGTCGGAGACCCAGTACTTC. This codes for CASSASGSETQYF.

The gene calls are TRBV6-1 and TRBJ2-7, with 7 bases that match TRBD1. Germline trimming cut 6 bases from V and 6 bases from J; bases unmatched to any gene: 8. This CDR3 spans 13 amino acids. Germline V lookup: CDR1 MNHNS, CDR2 SASEGT. In nucleotides, the CDR3 is TGTGCCAGCAGCGACCAGACAGGGCTCGAGCAGTACTTC. Its translation is CASSDQTGLEQYF.

The chain uses TRBV6-1 and TRBJ2-7, with 11 bases lining up with TRBD2. This CDR3 has 15 amino acids. The V segment lost 1 base and the J segment 6 bases; nucleotides outside the gene matches: 5. The germline V gene encodes CDR1 MNHNS and CDR2 SASEGT. CDR3 in DNA: TGTGCCAGCAGTGAAGGGCTAGCGGGGGGTTTCGAGCAGTACTTC. Its translation: CASSEGLAGGFEQYF.

The chain has TRBV6-1 and TRBJ1-5; D call uncertain. The germline CDR1 and CDR2 sequences are MNHNS and SASEGT. V lost 6 bases to trimming and J lost 3 bases, with 12 bases between them. The CDR3 covers 14 residues. The CDR3 spells CASRYDMDNQPQHF. The CDR3 nucleotides are TGTGCCAGCAGGTACGACATGGACAATCAGCCCCAGCATTTT.

This chain connects TRBV19 to TRBJ2-5; D is tentatively TRBD1 or TRBD2 (6 bases each). Germline lookup yields CDR1 LNHDA and CDR2 SQIVND (reference sequence). V dropped 5 bases and J dropped 5 bases, with 15 bases sitting between them. The CDR3 extends over 14 amino acids. CDR3 bases: TGTGCCAGTAGTTTCCAGGGGAGCGGGGAGACCCAGTACTTC. Protein: CASSFQGSGETQYF.

CDR3 sequence reads: CASSLQETQYF. The DNA of the CDR3 is TGTGCCAGTAGCCTTCAAGAGACCCAGTACTTC. The chain recombines TRBV19 with TRBJ2-5; D gene ambiguous. V lost 6 bases and J lost 2, with 4 bases in between. Germline CDR1 and CDR2: LNHDA and SQIVND (reference sequence). The CDR3 is made up of 11 amino acids.

The chain recombines TRBV6-1 with TRBJ1-5, with D maybe TRBD1 (5 bases). V was cut by 6 bases and J by 0 bases, with 9 bases left in between. The germline V gene encodes CDR1 MNHNS and CDR2 SASEGT. The CDR3 extends over 14 amino acids. CDR3 sequence: CASSPTGSNQPQHF. The DNA for the CDR3 is TGTGCCAGCAGCCCTACAGGTAGCAATCAGCCCCAGCATTTT.

This chain connects TRBV18 to TRBJ2-1, with D hard to call. The CDR3 spans 11 residues. Trimming cost V 2 bases and J 13 bases, with 9 bases left between them. Germline assignment: CDR1 KGHSH and CDR2 LQKENI. The CDR3 region has the DNA TGTGCCAGCTCACCATCCGAATCACAGTTCTTC. Translated: CASSPSESQFF.

CDR3 sequence: CASSFEGERDQETQYF. The CDR3 DNA sequence: TGTGCCAGCAGCTTCGAGGGCGAGAGGGACCAAGAGACCCAGTACTTC. This rearrangement joins TRBV13 to TRBJ2-5; D possibly corresponds to TRBD2 (5 bases). Looked up from germline, CDR1 is PRHDT and CDR2 is FYEKMQ (reference sequence). The CDR3 is 16 residues long. Trimming took 3 bases from V and 0 from J, leaving 14 bases between them.

The CDR3 loop reads CASSYQQGAKGTEAFF. The CDR3 nucleotides read TGTGCCAGCAGTTACCAACAGGGGGCAAAGGGTACTGAAGCTTTCTTT. This chain joins TRBV27 and TRBJ1-1; TRBD1 matches at 9 bases. Germline V CDR1 and CDR2: MNHEY, SMNVEV (reference sequence). The CDR3 has 16 amino acids. Germline trimming cut 4 bases from V and 5 bases from J; bases unmatched to any gene: 11.

This clone was picked up a small number of times. The chain carries TRBV19 and TRBJ1-5; tentative D call: TRBD1 (5 bases). Per germline, CDR1 LNHDA and CDR2 SQIVND (reference sequence). V gave up 7 bases and J gave up 2 bases, with 15 bases separating them. The CDR3 has 15 residues. CDR3 DNA sequence: TGTGCCAGTAATCAATTGGGGGGAGGCAATCAGCCCCAGCATTTT. This translates into CASNQLGGGNQPQHF.

This chain uses TRBV18 with TRBJ2-7; D unresolved. Germline CDR1 is KGHSH and CDR2 is LQKENI. The CDR3 has 12 residues. Trimming took off 3 bases at V and 4 bases at J, with 7 bases between the two ends. In DNA, the CDR3 is TGTGCCAGCTCACCTGAAGGATACGAGCAGTACTTC. Amino acid sequence: CASSPEGYEQYF.

This clone was detected only once. The chain recombines TRBV2 with TRBJ2-5; 9 nucleotides match TRBD1. Germline V gene data show CDR1 as SNHLY and CDR2 as FYNNEI. Trimming removed 7 bases from V and 0 bases from J; junction bases left unmatched: 6. The CDR3 has 15 amino acids. Here the CDR3 DNA reads TGTGCCAGCAATAGACAGGGGGAGTACCAAGAGACCCAGTACTTC. Translation: CASNRQGEYQETQYF. Drawing the rest from reference TRBV2 and TRBJ2-5, the complete variable domain is EPEVTQTPSHQVTQMGQEVILRCVPISNHLYFYWYRQILGQKVEFLVSFYNNEISEKSEIFDDQFSVERPDGSNFTLKIRSTKLEDSAMYFCASNRQGEYQETQYFGPGTRLLVL.

The J gene is TRBJ2-7, the V gene TRBV7-9; no firm D call. There are 13 residues in the CDR3. Germline loops: CDR1 SEHNR, CDR2 FQNEAQ (reference sequence). Trimming shortened V by 3 bases and J by 0 bases, and 6 bases separated the two germline ends. CDR3 nucleotide sequence: TGTGCCAGCAGCTTTAACCCCTCCTACGAGCAGTACTTC. Residues: CASSFNPSYEQYF.

J is TRBJ2-3 and V is TRBV5-6, with 7 bases identical to TRBD1. CDR1 SGHDT and CDR2 YYEEEE come from the germline V gene. The CDR3 is 15 residues long. Losses at the gene ends were 4 bases for V and 4 bases for J; bases not matched to a gene: 9. The CDR3 reads CASSNEGAGADTQYF. The CDR3 nucleotides are TGTGCCAGCAGCAATGAGGGGGCCGGCGCAGATACGCAGTATTTT. The entire variable domain, with the rest obtained from reference TRBV5-6 and TRBJ2-3, is as follows: DAGVTQSPTHLIKTRGQQVTLRCSPKSGHDTVSWYQQALGQGPQFIFQYYEEEERQRGNFPDRFSGHQFPNYSSELNVNALLLGDSALYLCASSNEGAGADTQYFGPGTRLTVL.

The genes are TRBV6-1 and TRBJ1-2; a weak D match, TRBD1 (5 bases). CDR1 is MNHNS and CDR2 is SASEGT in the germline V gene. The CDR3 is made up of 15 amino acids. V gave up 4 bases and J gave up 5 bases, with 17 bases separating them. Here the CDR3 DNA reads TGTGCCAGCAGTGGGGGCGGGCAGGGAGGGTATGGCTACACCTTC. It translates to CASSGGGQGGYGYTF.

The chain uses TRBV9 and TRBJ1-4; D is uncertain. Trimming cost V 0 bases and J 6 bases, with 12 bases left between them. The CDR3 consists of 15 residues. The germline CDR1 and CDR2 sequences are SGDLS and YYNGEE. In DNA form, the CDR3 reads TGTGCCAGCAGCGTAGCGGTGGGGTCCTATGAAAAACTGTTTTTT. Its translation is CASSVAVGSYEKLFF.